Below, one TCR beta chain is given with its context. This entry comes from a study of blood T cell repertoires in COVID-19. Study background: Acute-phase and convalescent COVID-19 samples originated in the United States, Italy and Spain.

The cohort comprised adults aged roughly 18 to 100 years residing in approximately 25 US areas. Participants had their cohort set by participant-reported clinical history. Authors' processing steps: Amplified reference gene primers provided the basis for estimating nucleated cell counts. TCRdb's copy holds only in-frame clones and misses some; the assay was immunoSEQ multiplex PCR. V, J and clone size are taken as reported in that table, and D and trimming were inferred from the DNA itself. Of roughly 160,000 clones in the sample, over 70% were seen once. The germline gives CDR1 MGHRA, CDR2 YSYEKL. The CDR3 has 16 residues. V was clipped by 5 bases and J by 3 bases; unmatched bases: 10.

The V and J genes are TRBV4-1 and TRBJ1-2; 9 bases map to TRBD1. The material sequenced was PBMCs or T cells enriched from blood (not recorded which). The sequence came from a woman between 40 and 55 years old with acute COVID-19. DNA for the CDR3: TGCGCCAGCAGCGCACTAACAGGGGGCCTACACTATGGCTACACCTTC. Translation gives CASSALTGGLHYGYTF.